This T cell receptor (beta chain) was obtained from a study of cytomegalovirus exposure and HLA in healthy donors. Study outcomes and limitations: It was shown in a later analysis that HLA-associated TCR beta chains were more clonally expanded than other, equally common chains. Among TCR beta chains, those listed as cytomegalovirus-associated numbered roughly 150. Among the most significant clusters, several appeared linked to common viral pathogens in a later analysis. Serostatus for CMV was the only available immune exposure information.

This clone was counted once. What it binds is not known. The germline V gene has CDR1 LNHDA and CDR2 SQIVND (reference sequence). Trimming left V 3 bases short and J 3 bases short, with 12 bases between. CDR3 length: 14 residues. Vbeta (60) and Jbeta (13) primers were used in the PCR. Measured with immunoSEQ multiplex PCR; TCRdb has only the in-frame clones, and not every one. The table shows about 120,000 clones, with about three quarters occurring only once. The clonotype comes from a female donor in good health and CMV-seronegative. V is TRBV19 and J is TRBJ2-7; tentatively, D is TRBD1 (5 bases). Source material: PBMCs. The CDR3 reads CASSMTWGSYEQYF. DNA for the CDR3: TGTGCCAGTAGTATGACCTGGGGCAGCTACGAGCAGTACTTC.